This TCR beta chain appears in the sequencing data of a study of T cell changes during pregnancy in multiple sclerosis. Profiling relied on immunoSEQ multiplex PCR, and the TCRdb table lists in-frame clones only, not all of them. The sample lists 39,000 or so clones, around 92% seen once, with under 30% in the top ten. V gave up 4 bases and J gave up 0 bases; unmatched junction bases: 2. Per the germline V gene, CDR1 is LNHDA and CDR2 is SQIVND (reference sequence). The CDR3 length is 15 residues. V gene TRBV19 combines with J gene TRBJ1-4, with 7 nucleotides matching TRBD1. This specimen consisted of CD8+ T cells from peripheral blood mononuclear cells, obtained before pregnancy. The sequence was collected from a female donor with multiple sclerosis, enrolled in a pregnancy study. CDR3 sequence reads: CASSNRGATNEKLFF. CDR3 sequence (DNA): TGTGCCAGTAGTAACAGGGGCGCAACTAATGAAAAACTGTTTTTT.